The following is a T cell receptor (beta chain) sequence with its context. Germline V gene data show CDR1 as SGDLS and CDR2 as YYNGEE. The CDR3 extends over 15 amino acids. The V gene end was trimmed by 4 bases and the J gene end by 1 base; junction bases not matched to a gene: 4. This specimen belongs to a study of control samples from healthy donors and cancer patients. TCRdb keeps only in-frame clones here, not all; method: immunoSEQ multiplex PCR. Here the sample spans 100,000 to 150,000 clones, 75% to 95% being singletons. Sequencing input: blood. This chain connects TRBV9 to TRBJ2-2, with 7 bases that match TRBD1. The TCR sequence derives from a man in his forties in good health. For the CDR3, the DNA is TGTGCCAGCAGCACACGGACAGGGAACACCGGGGAGCTGTTTTTT. This codes for CASSTRTGNTGELFF.